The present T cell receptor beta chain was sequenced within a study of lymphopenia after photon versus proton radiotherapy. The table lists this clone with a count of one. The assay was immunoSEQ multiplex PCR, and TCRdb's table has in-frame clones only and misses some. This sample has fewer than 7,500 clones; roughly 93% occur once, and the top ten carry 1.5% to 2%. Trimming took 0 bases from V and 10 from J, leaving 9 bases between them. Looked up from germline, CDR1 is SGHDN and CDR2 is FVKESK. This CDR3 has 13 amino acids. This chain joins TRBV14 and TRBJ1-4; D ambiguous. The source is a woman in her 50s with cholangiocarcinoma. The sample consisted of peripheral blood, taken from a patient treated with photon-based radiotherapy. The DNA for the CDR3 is TGTGCCAGCAGCCAAGAAGACGTTGGAAAACTGTTTTTT. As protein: CASSQEDVGKLFF.